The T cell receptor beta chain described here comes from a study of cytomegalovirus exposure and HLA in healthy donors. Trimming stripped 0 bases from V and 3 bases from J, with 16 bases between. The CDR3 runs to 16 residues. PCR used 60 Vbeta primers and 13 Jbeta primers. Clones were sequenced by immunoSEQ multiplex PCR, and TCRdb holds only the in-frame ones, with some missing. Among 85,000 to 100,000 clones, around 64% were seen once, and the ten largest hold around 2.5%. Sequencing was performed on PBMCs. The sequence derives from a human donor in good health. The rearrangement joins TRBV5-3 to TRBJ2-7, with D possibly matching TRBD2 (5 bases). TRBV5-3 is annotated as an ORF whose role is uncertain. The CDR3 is CARSLDFEGKIYEQYF. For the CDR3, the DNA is TGTGCCAGAAGCTTGGACTTCGAGGGTAAGATCTACGAGCAGTACTTC.